Detailed here is one TCR beta chain. This sample was taken from a study of blood T cell repertoires in COVID-19. The overall study: Specimens from acute and convalescent COVID-19 originated in the United States, Italy and Spain. The analysed material was cDNA or gDNA that came from T cells, B-cell-depleted T cells, or PBMCs.

Per the study methods: Researchers report that nucleated cell counts were estimated from reference gene primer amplification. Clones were sequenced by immunoSEQ multiplex PCR, and TCRdb holds only the in-frame ones, with some missing. Clone size and the V and J calls come from that table; the DNA yielded D and trimming. The repertoire holds about 220,000 clones, with roughly 80% as singletons. This sequence originates from a human donor in a cohort sampled during active COVID-19. The sample was peripheral blood.

The CDR3 nucleotides read TGTGCCAGTAGCCTGGACAGGCTCATCTATGGCTACACCTTC. Residues: CASSLDRLIYGYTF. The J gene is TRBJ1-2, the V gene TRBV19; 7 nucleotides match TRBD1. With 6 bases clipped from V and 4 bases from J, the junction kept 8 bases outside the gene matches. Germline assignment: CDR1 LNHDA and CDR2 SQIVND (reference sequence). The CDR3 covers 14 residues.